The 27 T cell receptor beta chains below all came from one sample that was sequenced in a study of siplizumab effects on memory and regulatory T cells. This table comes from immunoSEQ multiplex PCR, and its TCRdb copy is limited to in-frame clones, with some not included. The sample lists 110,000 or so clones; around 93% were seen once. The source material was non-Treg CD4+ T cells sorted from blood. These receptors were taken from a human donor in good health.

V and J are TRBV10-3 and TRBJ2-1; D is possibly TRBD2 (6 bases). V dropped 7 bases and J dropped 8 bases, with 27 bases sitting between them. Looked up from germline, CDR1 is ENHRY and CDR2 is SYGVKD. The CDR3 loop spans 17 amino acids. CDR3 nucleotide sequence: TGTGCCATCACATCATGGCACCCCGGGACTCAGGGTGATGAGCAGTTCTTC. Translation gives CAITSWHPGTQGDEQFF.

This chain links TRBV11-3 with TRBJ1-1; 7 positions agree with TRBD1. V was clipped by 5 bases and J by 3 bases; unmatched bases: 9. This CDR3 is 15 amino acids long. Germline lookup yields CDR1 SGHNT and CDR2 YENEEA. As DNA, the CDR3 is TGTGCCAGCAGCAGTCGGACAGGTGGGGACACTGAAGCTTTCTTT. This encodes CASSSRTGGDTEAFF.

As DNA, the CDR3 is TGTGCCAGCAGGGGGGACAGACACAATGAGCAGTTCTTC. Translating it yields CASRGDRHNEQFF. This chain uses TRBV5-6 with TRBJ2-1; 7 positions match TRBD1. Germline loops: CDR1 SGHDT, CDR2 YYEEEE. The CDR3 is 13 amino acids. J lost 5 bases, V lost 5 bases, and 4 bases had no gene match.

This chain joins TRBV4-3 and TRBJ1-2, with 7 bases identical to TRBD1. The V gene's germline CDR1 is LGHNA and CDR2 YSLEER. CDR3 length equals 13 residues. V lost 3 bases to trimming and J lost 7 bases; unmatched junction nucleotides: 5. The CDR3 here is CASSHGTAFGYTF. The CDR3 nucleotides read TGCGCCAGCAGCCACGGGACAGCCTTTGGCTACACCTTC.

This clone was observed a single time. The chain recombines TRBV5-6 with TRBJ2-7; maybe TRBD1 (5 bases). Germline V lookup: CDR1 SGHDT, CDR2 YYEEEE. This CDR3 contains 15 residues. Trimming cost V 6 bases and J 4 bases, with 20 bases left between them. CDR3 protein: CASTYDTKGAYEQYF. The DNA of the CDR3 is TGTGCCAGCACCTACGACACGAAAGGGGCGTACGAGCAGTACTTC.

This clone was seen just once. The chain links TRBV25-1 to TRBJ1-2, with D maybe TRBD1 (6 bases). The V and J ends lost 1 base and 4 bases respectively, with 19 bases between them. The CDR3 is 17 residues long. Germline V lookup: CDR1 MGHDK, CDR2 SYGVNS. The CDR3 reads CASSELSGRGNPYGYTF. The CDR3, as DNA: TGTGCCAGCAGTGAATTAAGCGGCAGGGGAAACCCCTATGGCTACACCTTC.

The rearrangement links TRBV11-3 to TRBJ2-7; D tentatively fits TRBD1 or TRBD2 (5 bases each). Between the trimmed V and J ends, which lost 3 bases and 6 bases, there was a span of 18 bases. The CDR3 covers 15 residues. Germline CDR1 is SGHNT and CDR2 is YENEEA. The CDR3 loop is CASSLFGVGVSEQYF. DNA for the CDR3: TGTGCCAGCAGCTTGTTCGGGGTAGGGGTCTCCGAGCAGTACTTC. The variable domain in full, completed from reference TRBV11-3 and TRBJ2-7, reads EAGVVQSPRYKIIEKKQPVAFWCNPISGHNTLYWYLQNLGQGPELLIRYENEEAVDDSQLPKDRFSAERLKGVDSTLKIQPAELGDSAVYLCASSLFGVGVSEQYFGPGTRLTVT.

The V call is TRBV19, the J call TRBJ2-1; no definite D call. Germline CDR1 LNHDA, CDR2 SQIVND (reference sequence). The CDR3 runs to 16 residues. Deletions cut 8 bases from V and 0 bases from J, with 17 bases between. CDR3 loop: CASGPRSLLSYNEQFF. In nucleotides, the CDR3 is TGTGCCAGTGGTCCACGATCCCTCCTCTCCTACAATGAGCAGTTCTTC.

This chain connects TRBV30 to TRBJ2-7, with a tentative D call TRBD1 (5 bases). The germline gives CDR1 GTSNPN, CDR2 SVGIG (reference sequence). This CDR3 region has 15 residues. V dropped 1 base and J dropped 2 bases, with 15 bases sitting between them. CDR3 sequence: CAWSGVQGGTYEQYF. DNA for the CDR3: TGTGCCTGGAGTGGGGTGCAGGGTGGGACCTACGAGCAGTACTTC.

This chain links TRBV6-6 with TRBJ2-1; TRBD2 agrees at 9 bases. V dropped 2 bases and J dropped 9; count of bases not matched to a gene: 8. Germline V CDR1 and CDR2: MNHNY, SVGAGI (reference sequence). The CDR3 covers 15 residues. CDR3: CASSYGLAGLSEQFF. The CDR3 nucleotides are TGTGCCAGCAGTTACGGCCTAGCGGGGTTAAGTGAGCAGTTCTTC.

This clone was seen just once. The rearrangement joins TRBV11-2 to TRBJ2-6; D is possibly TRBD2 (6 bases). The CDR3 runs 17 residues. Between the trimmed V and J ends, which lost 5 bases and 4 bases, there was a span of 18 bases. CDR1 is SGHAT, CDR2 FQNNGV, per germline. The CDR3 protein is CASSPRGGATGANVLTF. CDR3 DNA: TGTGCCAGCAGCCCTAGAGGCGGGGCGACCGGGGCCAACGTCCTGACTTTC.

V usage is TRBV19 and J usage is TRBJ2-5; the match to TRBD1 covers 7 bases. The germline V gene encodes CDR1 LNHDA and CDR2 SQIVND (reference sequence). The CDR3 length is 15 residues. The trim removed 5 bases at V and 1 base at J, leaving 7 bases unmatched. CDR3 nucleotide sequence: TGTGCCAGTAGTGGGTCAGGGGGTCGCCAAGAGACCCAGTACTTC. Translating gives CASSGSGGRQETQYF.

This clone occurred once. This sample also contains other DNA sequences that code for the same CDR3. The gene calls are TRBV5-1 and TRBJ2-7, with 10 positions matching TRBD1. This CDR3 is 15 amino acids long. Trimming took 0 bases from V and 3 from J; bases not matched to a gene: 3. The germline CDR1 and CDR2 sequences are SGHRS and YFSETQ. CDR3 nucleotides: TGCGCCAGCAGCTTGGCGGGACAGGGGTTCTACGAGCAGTACTTC. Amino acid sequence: CASSLAGQGFYEQYF.

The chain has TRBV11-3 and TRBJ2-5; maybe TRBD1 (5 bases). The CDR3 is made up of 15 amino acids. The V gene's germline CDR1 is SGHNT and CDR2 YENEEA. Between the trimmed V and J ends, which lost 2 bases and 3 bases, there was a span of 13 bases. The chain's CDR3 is CASSLRQGGEETQYF. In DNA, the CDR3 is TGTGCCAGCAGCTTAAGGCAGGGTGGCGAAGAGACCCAGTACTTC.

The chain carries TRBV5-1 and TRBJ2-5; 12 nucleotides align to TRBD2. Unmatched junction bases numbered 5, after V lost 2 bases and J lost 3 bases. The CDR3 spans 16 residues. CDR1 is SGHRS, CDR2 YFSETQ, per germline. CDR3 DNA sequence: TGCGCCAGCAGCTTTCTAGCGGGGGGGCAGAAAGAGACCCAGTACTTC. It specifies CASSFLAGGQKETQYF.

The CDR3 loop reads CASSSSGGSRETQYF. CDR3 in DNA: TGTGCCAGCAGTTCCTCGGGGGGAAGTAGAGAGACCCAGTACTTC. The chain couples TRBV6-5 to TRBJ2-5; 7 bases map to TRBD2. V was pared by 4 bases and J by 4 bases, with 9 bases of the junction left unmatched. This CDR3 contains 15 residues. Germline V gene data show CDR1 as MNHEY and CDR2 as SVGAGI.

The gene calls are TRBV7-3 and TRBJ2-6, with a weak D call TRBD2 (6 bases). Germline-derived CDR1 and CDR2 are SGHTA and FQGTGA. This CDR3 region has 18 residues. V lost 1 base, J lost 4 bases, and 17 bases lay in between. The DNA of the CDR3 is TGTGCCAGCAGCTTAAATTCGGGGGTCCCATGGGGGGCCAACGTCCTGACTTTC. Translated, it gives CASSLNSGVPWGANVLTF.

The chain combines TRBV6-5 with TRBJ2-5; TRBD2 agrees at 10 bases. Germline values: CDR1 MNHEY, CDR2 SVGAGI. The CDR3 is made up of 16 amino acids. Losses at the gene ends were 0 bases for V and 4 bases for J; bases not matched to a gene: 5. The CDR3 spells CASSYSFSGGLETQYF. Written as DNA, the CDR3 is TGTGCCAGCAGTTACTCGTTTAGCGGGGGGTTAGAGACCCAGTACTTC.

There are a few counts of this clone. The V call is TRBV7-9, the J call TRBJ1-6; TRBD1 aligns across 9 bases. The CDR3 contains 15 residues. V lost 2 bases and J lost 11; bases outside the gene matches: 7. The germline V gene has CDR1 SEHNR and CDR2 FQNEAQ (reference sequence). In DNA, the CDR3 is TGTGCCAGCAGCTTATTAGGACAGGGGAATCCACCCCTCCACTTT. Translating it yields CASSLLGQGNPPLHF. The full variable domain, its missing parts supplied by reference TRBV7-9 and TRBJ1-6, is DTGVSQNPRHKITKRGQNVTFRCDPISEHNRLYWYRQTLGQGPEFLTYFQNEAQLEKSRLLSDRFSAERPKGSFSTLEIQRTEQGDSAMYLCASSLLGQGNPPLHFGNGTRLTVT.

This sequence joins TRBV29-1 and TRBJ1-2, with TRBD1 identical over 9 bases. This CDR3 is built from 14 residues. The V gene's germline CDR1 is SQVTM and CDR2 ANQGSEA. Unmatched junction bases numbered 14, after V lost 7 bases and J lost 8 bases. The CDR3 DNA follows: TGCAGCGCCTGGGGACAGGGACCTAGGGGGGGCTACACCTTC. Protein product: CSAWGQGPRGGYTF.

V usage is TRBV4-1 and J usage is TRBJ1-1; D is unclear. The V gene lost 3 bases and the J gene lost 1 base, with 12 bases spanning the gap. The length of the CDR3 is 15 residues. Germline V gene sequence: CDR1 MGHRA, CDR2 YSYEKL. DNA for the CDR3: TGCGCCAGCAGCCAGGCTCCTAATCAGAACACTGAAGCTTTCTTT. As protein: CASSQAPNQNTEAFF.

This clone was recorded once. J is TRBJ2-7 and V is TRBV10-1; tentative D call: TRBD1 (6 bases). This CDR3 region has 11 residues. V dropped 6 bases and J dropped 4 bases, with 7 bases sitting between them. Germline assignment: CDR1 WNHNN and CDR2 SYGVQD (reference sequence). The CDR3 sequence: CASRGGYEQYF. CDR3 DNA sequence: TGCGCCAGCAGAGGGGGTTACGAGCAGTACTTC.

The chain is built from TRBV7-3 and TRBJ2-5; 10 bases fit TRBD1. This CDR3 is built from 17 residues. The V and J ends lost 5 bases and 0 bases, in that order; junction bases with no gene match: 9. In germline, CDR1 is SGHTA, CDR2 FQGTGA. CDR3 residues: CASSPGTGAPYQETQYF. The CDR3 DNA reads TGTGCCAGCAGCCCCGGGACAGGGGCCCCGTACCAAGAGACCCAGTACTTC.

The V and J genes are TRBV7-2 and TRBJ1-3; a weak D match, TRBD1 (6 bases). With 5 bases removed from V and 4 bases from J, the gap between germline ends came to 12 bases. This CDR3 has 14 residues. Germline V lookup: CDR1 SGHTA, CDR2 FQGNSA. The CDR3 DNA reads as TGTGCCAGCAGCCGGACAGCGCCGGGAAACACCATATATTTT. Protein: CASSRTAPGNTIYF.

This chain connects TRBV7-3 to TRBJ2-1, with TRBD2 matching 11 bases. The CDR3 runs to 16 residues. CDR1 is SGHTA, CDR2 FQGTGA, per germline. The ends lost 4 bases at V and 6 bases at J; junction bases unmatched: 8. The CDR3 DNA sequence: TGTGCCAGCAGCTCCGGACTAGCGGGCTTACTCAATGAGCAGTTCTTC. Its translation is CASSSGLAGLLNEQFF.

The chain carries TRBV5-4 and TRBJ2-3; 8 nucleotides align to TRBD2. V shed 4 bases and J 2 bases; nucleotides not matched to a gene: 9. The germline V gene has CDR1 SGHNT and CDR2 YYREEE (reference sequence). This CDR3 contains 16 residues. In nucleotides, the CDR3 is TGTGCCAGCAGCATACAACGGGGGGGAAACACAGATACGCAGTATTTT. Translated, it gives CASSIQRGGNTDTQYF.

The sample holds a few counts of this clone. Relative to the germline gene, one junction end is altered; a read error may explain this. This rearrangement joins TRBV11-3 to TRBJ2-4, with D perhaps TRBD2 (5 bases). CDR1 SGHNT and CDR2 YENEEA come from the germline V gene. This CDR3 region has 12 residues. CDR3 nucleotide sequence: TGTGCCAGCCCCTCAGCCCAGTGGGAGTCGGACTTC. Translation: CASPSAQWESDF.